Presented here are 22 T cell receptor beta chains from one specimen sequenced in a study of CD8+ T cells in alopecia areata. After isolation, RNA underwent reverse transcription to generate cDNA as the sequencing template. The method was immunoSEQ multiplex PCR; TCRdb's version includes in-frame clones alone and lacks a portion of them. This sample has some 200,000 clones, with more than 50% found just once. The sample consisted of CD8+ T cells sorted from blood. These receptors all stem from a human donor in good health.

This clone was detected a few times. The chain couples TRBV14 to TRBJ1-2; D call uncertain. The V gene's germline CDR1 is SGHDN and CDR2 FVKESK. Trimming pared 2 bases from V and 2 bases from J, leaving 9 bases between. This CDR3 region has 14 residues. CDR3 amino acids: CASSQTDGNYGYTF. The DNA for the CDR3 is TGTGCCAGCAGCCAAACGGACGGGAACTATGGCTACACCTTC.

V and J are TRBV15 and TRBJ2-2; 9 bases align to TRBD1. Germline values: CDR1 LNHNV, CDR2 YYDKDF (reference sequence). V lost 3 bases to trimming and J lost 5 bases; unmatched junction nucleotides: 7. The CDR3 has 16 residues. This chain's CDR3 is CATSSEDRGETGELFF. Here the CDR3 DNA reads TGTGCCACCAGCAGTGAAGACAGGGGGGAGACCGGGGAGCTGTTTTTT.

The CDR3 loop is CASTLNLRLNYNEQFF. CDR3 DNA sequence: TGTGCCAGCACCTTGAACCTTCGCTTGAACTACAATGAGCAGTTCTTC. The chain is built from TRBV28 and TRBJ2-1, with D unresolved. This CDR3 has 16 amino acids. From germline, CDR1 is MDHEN and CDR2 SYDVKM. V was pared by 7 bases and J by 3 bases, with 19 bases between.

V and J are TRBV5-4 and TRBJ2-5, with TRBD2 identical over 8 bases. Trimming removed 4 bases from V and 2 bases from J; junction bases left unmatched: 7. The CDR3 runs to 15 residues. Germline V gene sequence: CDR1 SGHNT, CDR2 YYREEE (reference sequence). The CDR3 loop is CASSPSRGAQETQYF. The CDR3 coding sequence is TGTGCCAGCAGCCCCTCGCGGGGGGCTCAAGAGACCCAGTACTTC.

This clone appeared a single time. The chain links TRBV7-2 to TRBJ2-7; D ambiguous. The CDR3 consists of 13 residues. The V gene's germline CDR1 is SGHTA and CDR2 FQGNSA. V was clipped by 5 bases and J by 4 bases, with 12 bases between them. The CDR3 nucleotides read TGTGCCAGCAGCCCCTCGGACGGATACGAGCAGTACTTC. Translation: CASSPSDGYEQYF.

V usage is TRBV29-1 and J usage is TRBJ1-2; maybe TRBD1 (5 bases). The CDR3 covers 15 residues. Germline V gives CDR1 SQVTM, CDR2 ANQGSEA. The V and J ends lost 5 bases and 6 bases respectively, with 22 bases between them. The DNA for the CDR3 is TGCAGCGTTAGGGCTGAGGGCAGGGTGGATGATGGCTACACCTTC. Its translation: CSVRAEGRVDDGYTF.

The chain is built from TRBV6-1 and TRBJ2-3; 12 bases agree with TRBD2. Germline V gene lookup returns CDR1 MNHNS and CDR2 SASEGT. Trimming took 10 bases from V and 2 from J; bases not matched to a gene: 4. The CDR3 runs to 14 residues. The chain's CDR3 is CAIASGGDTDTQYF. The CDR3 DNA is TGTGCCATAGCTAGCGGGGGGGACACAGATACGCAGTATTTT.

This clone showed up many times. The CDR3 region is CASSTRTASGNTIYF. The CDR3 nucleotides read TGTGCCAGCAGCACCCGGACAGCCTCTGGAAACACCATATATTTT. The rearrangement uses TRBV11-2 and TRBJ1-3; maybe TRBD1 (6 bases). CDR3 length: 15 amino acids. V lost 5 bases, J lost 0 bases, and 11 bases lay in between. Germline CDR1 reads SGHAT; CDR2 reads FQNNGV.

A few counts support this clone. The chain combines TRBV5-4 with TRBJ2-7; 7 nucleotides line up with TRBD1. Germline CDR1 is SGHNT and CDR2 is YYREEE (reference sequence). The CDR3 length is 14 residues. V shed 3 bases, J shed 0 bases, and the junction held 3 bases outside the gene matches. The CDR3 here is CASSWGTVSYEQYF. The DNA of the CDR3 is TGTGCCAGCAGCTGGGGGACAGTCTCCTACGAGCAGTACTTC. Together with reference TRBV5-4 and TRBJ2-7, the CDR3 gives the full variable domain: ETGVTQSPTHLIKTRGQQVTLRCSSQSGHNTVSWYQQALGQGPQFIFQYYREEENGRGNFPPRFSGLQFPNYSSELNVNALELDDSALYLCASSWGTVSYEQYFGPGTRLTVT.

The gene calls are TRBV11-2 and TRBJ2-5; TRBD2 matches at 9 bases. The trim removed 4 bases at V and 4 bases at J, leaving 10 bases unmatched. The CDR3 extends over 16 amino acids. From germline, CDR1 is SGHAT and CDR2 FQNNGV. CDR3 sequence: CASSSSSGAAPETQYF. CDR3 nucleotide sequence: TGTGCCAGCAGCTCTTCTAGCGGGGCAGCCCCAGAGACCCAGTACTTC. The full variable domain, its missing parts supplied by reference TRBV11-2 and TRBJ2-5, is EAGVAQSPRYKIIEKRQSVAFWCNPISGHATLYWYQQILGQGPKLLIQFQNNGVVDDSQLPKDRFSAERLKGVDSTLKIQPAKLEDSAVYLCASSSSSGAAPETQYFGPGTRLLVL.

The V call is TRBV30, the J call TRBJ2-1, with 15 bases matching TRBD2. The CDR3 is 15 amino acids. Per the germline V gene, CDR1 is GTSNPN and CDR2 is SVGIG (reference sequence). V shed 5 bases and J 5 bases; nucleotides not matched to a gene: 4. The CDR3 loop reads CAWEGTSGGNNEQFF. CDR3 nucleotides: TGTGCCTGGGAAGGGACTAGCGGGGGGAACAATGAGCAGTTCTTC.

V gene TRBV27 combines with J gene TRBJ2-7, with D perhaps being TRBD1 or TRBD2 (5 bases each). Germline V lookup: CDR1 MNHEY, CDR2 SMNVEV (reference sequence). This CDR3 region has 14 residues. V was shortened by 2 bases and J by 4 bases, with 12 bases between the two germline ends. This chain's CDR3 is CASSLRDGQYEQYF. The CDR3 nucleotides are TGTGCCAGCAGTTTAAGGGACGGCCAATACGAGCAGTACTTC.

V is TRBV29-1 and J is TRBJ1-2, with 7 nucleotides matching TRBD1. Germline CDR1 and CDR2: SQVTM and ANQGSEA. Germline trimming cut 7 bases from V and 3 bases from J; bases unmatched to any gene: 5. The CDR3 totals 12 residues. The CDR3 protein is CSAADRDYGYTF. CDR3 DNA sequence: TGCAGCGCCGCAGACAGGGACTATGGCTACACCTTC.

This clone was recorded a few times. V usage is TRBV4-1 and J usage is TRBJ1-5; 9 bases map to TRBD1. The CDR3 totals 15 residues. The germline V gene encodes CDR1 MGHRA and CDR2 YSYEKL. J was trimmed by 6 bases and V by 3 bases; bases with no gene match: 6. The CDR3 here is CASSQDRGWSQPQHF. The CDR3 DNA reads TGCGCCAGCAGCCAGGACAGGGGATGGTCTCAGCCCCAGCATTTT.

The chain couples TRBV6-6 to TRBJ1-2, with 8 nucleotides matching TRBD1. This CDR3 is built from 13 residues. V shed 6 bases, J shed 6 bases, and the junction held 6 bases outside the gene matches. The V gene's germline CDR1 is MNHNY and CDR2 SVGAGI (reference sequence). CDR3 coding DNA: TGTGCCAGCAGCCTGGGACAGGTTAATGGCTACACCTTC. Its protein is CASSLGQVNGYTF.

A few counts support this clone. For the CDR3, the DNA is TGCAGCGTTGAAGGAGAATCGAACACTGAAGCTTTCTTT. It yields the protein CSVEGESNTEAFF. This chain links TRBV29-1 with TRBJ1-1; no firm D call. Trimming left V 1 base short and J 1 base short, with 7 bases between. CDR3 length: 13 amino acids. CDR1 is SQVTM and CDR2 is ANQGSEA in the germline V gene.

The gene calls are TRBV4-1 and TRBJ1-5, with 8 bases matching TRBD1. Germline trimming cut 2 bases from V and 3 bases from J; bases unmatched to any gene: 3. The CDR3 is 15 residues long. The germline V gene encodes CDR1 MGHRA and CDR2 YSYEKL. DNA of the CDR3: TGCGCCAGCAGCCAAACGACAGGGGTCAATCAGCCCCAGCATTTT. It translates to CASSQTTGVNQPQHF.

In DNA, the CDR3 is TGTGCCAGCAGCGGAACAGGGGAAGATGGCTCCTACAATGAGCAGTTCTTC. Its translation: CASSGTGEDGSYNEQFF. The chain recombines TRBV5-4 with TRBJ2-1; 7 bases are shared with TRBD1. Germline V gene sequence: CDR1 SGHNT, CDR2 YYREEE (reference sequence). Germline trimming cut 4 bases from V and 0 bases from J; bases unmatched to any gene: 10. The CDR3 length is 17 residues.

The sample holds one count of this clone. The CDR3 sequence: CASSLVGLHYGYTF. DNA for the CDR3: TGTGCCAGCAGCTTAGTGGGGCTACACTATGGCTACACCTTC. V usage is TRBV7-9 and J usage is TRBJ1-2, with D maybe TRBD1 (5 bases). Trimming shortened V by 1 base and J by 3 bases, and 9 bases separated the two germline ends. CDR3 length: 14 residues. Germline lookup yields CDR1 SEHNR and CDR2 FQNEAQ (reference sequence).

The chain has TRBV2 and TRBJ2-5; 11 nucleotides agree with TRBD2. From germline, CDR1 is SNHLY and CDR2 FYNNEI. This CDR3 is built from 17 residues. V lost 6 bases, J lost 3 bases, and 12 bases stayed unmatched. Here the CDR3 reads CASRILSSGGFKETQYF. The CDR3 region has the DNA TGTGCCAGCAGGATCCTCTCTAGCGGGGGGTTTAAAGAGACCCAGTACTTC.

CDR3 residues: CAWSGRGSNTGELFF. CDR3 nucleotides: TGTGCCTGGAGCGGACGGGGTTCGAACACCGGGGAGCTGTTTTTT. The genes are TRBV30 and TRBJ2-2; tentative D call: TRBD2 (5 bases). Germline V gene lookup returns CDR1 GTSNPN and CDR2 SVGIG (reference sequence). The CDR3 runs to 15 residues. V was clipped by 3 bases and J by 0 bases, with 11 bases between them.

This clone was found a few times. J is TRBJ1-1 and V is TRBV5-1; D remains ambiguous. CDR1 is SGHRS, CDR2 YFSETQ, per germline. V was pared by 1 base and J by 5 bases, with 6 bases between. This CDR3 is built from 12 residues. CDR3 nucleotides: TGCGCCAGCAGCTTGTTTGGGACTGAAGCTTTCTTT. Amino acids: CASSLFGTEAFF. Drawing the rest from reference TRBV5-1 and TRBJ1-1, the complete variable domain is KAGVTQTPRYLIKTRGQQVTLSCSPISGHRSVSWYQQTPGQGLQFLFEYFSETQRNKGNFPGRFSGRQFSNSRSEMNVSTLELGDSALYLCASSLFGTEAFFGQGTRLTVV.